This T cell receptor beta chain was captured by sequencing in a study of CD8 T cells in ankylosing spondylitis. Study results and limitations: Existing reports had already noted some motif variants in reactive arthritis synovial fluid and blood. Characteristic, it appeared, of ankylosing spondylitis blood was a TCR beta motif of about eight highly homologous variants. Reported data indicate significant enrichment of disease-linked clones within matched ankylosing spondylitis synovial fluid.

With molecular barcodes, quantitative 5'-RACE was used to make the TCR beta libraries. Each CDR3 protein is one row after TCRdb ran MiXCR on the 5' RACE reads. The sample holds 350,000 to 400,000 distinct CDR3 sequences, approximately 20% seen once. This clonotype was seen a handful of times. No antigen is known for it. CDR1 is SGHAT and CDR2 is FQNNGV in the germline V gene. Trimming cost V 5 bases and J 1 base, with 8 bases left between them. The CDR3 extends over 13 amino acids. The receptor was derived from a male donor with ankylosing spondylitis or in good health (not recorded which). Sequenced sample: blood, either unsorted or a sorted T cell fraction (not recorded which). The chain carries TRBV11-2 and TRBJ2-5, with D hard to call. This CDR3 reads CASSEWGQETQYF. The CDR3, as DNA: TGTGCCAGCAGCGAATGGGGCCAAGAGACCCAGTACTTC. Drawing the rest from reference TRBV11-2 and TRBJ2-5, the complete variable domain is EAGVAQSPRYKIIEKRQSVAFWCNPISGHATLYWYQQILGQGPKLLIQFQNNGVVDDSQLPKDRFSAERLKGVDSTLKIQPAKLEDSAVYLCASSEWGQETQYFGPGTRLLVL.